This TCR beta chain comes out of a study of cytomegalovirus exposure and HLA in healthy donors. Study-level points and caveats: In a later analysis, a missense DCLRE1C variant was linked to TCR beta V- and J-gene trimming. Most of the TCR beta V segments (in an earlier analysis) were productive either about 87% or about 30% of the time.

This clone has a handful of counts. Its antigen is not known. The CDR3 runs to 15 residues. The junction had 5 bases not matched to a gene; V was cut back by 3 bases and J by 2 bases. Germline CDR1 reads SGDLS; CDR2 reads YYNGEE. It was with 60 Vbeta and 13 Jbeta primers that the PCR ran. Generated by immunoSEQ multiplex PCR, the TCRdb table keeps only in-frame clones and is missing some. The sample holds under 200,000 clones, about 88% seen once. The rearrangement joins TRBV9 to TRBJ1-3, with TRBD1 matching over 7 bases. This TCR was sampled from a woman aged 25-40 years in good health and CMV-seronegative. The specimen was PBMCs. CDR3 nucleotide sequence: TGTGCCAGCAGCGCAGAGGGGACAGCTGGAAACACCATATATTTT. Amino acid sequence: CASSAEGTAGNTIYF.